This TCR beta chain derives from a study of T cell repertoires in cytomegalovirus infection. Study-wide context: Matching HLA type and CMV infection were both indicated by public TCR beta signatures.

Germline CDR1 and CDR2: SEHNR and FQNEAQ (reference sequence). Trimming took 0 bases from V and 5 from J, leaving 8 bases between them. The CDR3 consists of 14 residues. General observations from the study: Ex vivo, HLA-C-restricted CMV-specific TCR beta clonotypes prevailed over the rest of the response. Cumulative frequency of public TCR beta families picked out carriers of CMV plus the relevant HLA.

As concerns this clonotype: Its antigen remains unidentified.

TCRdb recomputed calls from the reads with MiXCR, one row per CDR3 protein. This sample yields fewer than 700,000 distinct CDR3 sequences, of which 24% are seen a single time; 8% belongs to the top ten. The receptor's source is a human donor in good health (CMV status not recorded). Some clones in this sample may be carry-over from other donors' samples. This chain links TRBV7-9 with TRBJ1-5; D remains ambiguous. Sequenced material: CD8+ T cells from PBMCs. The CDR3 loop reads CASSLAGLYQPQHF. The CDR3 DNA follows: TGTGCCAGCAGCTTAGCAGGGCTTTATCAGCCCCAGCATTTT.